One and the same sample provided the 31 T cell receptor beta chains below, sequenced in a study of T cell repertoires in aging, cancer and after chemotherapy. Rearranged V-D-J TRB sequences were amplified with a mixed TRB-A/B primer pool. MiXCR was run by TCRdb on the multiplex PCR reads, yielding one entry per CDR3 protein. The sample consists of around 10,000 distinct CDR3 sequences, under 40% of them appearing once. Amplification of TCR beta used genomic DNA extracted from peripheral blood. The source material was blood. These receptors originate from a human donor in good health.

The rearrangement uses TRBV19 and TRBJ1-1; D perhaps matches TRBD1 (6 bases). This CDR3 comprises 16 residues. V dropped 5 bases and J dropped 1 base, with 17 bases sitting between them. Germline assignment: CDR1 LNHDA and CDR2 SQIVND (reference sequence). CDR3 in amino acids: CASSPRGAGPNTEAFF. The DNA for the CDR3 is TGTGCCAGTAGTCCCCGGGGGGCAGGGCCGAACACTGAAGCTTTCTTT.

Only a few counts were recorded for this clonotype. This chain uses TRBV19 with TRBJ2-5; TRBD2 agrees at 11 bases. The germline CDR1 and CDR2 sequences are LNHDA and SQIVND (reference sequence). With 4 bases clipped from V and 1 base from J, the junction kept 5 bases outside the gene matches. There are 16 residues in the CDR3. In nucleotides, the CDR3 is TGTGCCAGTAGTACGGGACTAGCGGTACTCCAAGAGACCCAGTACTTC. It specifies CASSTGLAVLQETQYF.

This clonotype counts as medium-sized (0.01 to 0.1%). This chain links TRBV29-1 with TRBJ2-5; 12 bases line up with TRBD2. Unmatched junction bases numbered 0, after V lost 7 bases and J lost 3 bases. This CDR3 is built from 12 residues. Germline V lookup: CDR1 SQVTM, CDR2 ANQGSEA. CDR3 in amino acids: CSASGGEETQYF. CDR3 DNA sequence: TGCAGCGCTAGCGGGGGGGAAGAGACCCAGTACTTC. Complete variable domain (other parts from reference TRBV29-1 and TRBJ2-5): SAVISQKPSRDICQRGTSLTIQCQVDSQVTMMFWYRQQPGQSLTLIATANQGSEATYESGFVIDKFPISRPNLTFSTLTVSNMSPEDSSIYLCSASGGEETQYFGPGTRLLVL.

This chain connects TRBV6-1 to TRBJ1-6; no clear D gene. Germline values: CDR1 MNHNS, CDR2 SASEGT. The V end was cut by 4 bases, the J end by 4 bases, with 8 bases between. CDR3 length: 14 amino acids. The CDR3 DNA reads TGTGCCAGCAGTGTCACTGATTATAATTCACCCCTCCACTTT. Translating gives CASSVTDYNSPLHF.

This clonotype was seen more than once but under ten times. This chain links TRBV13 with TRBJ2-1; no reliable D call. This CDR3 is 16 amino acids long. Trimming stripped 4 bases from V and 2 bases from J, with 15 bases between. Germline assignment: CDR1 PRHDT and CDR2 FYEKMQ (reference sequence). CDR3 loop: CASSSPYHPAYNEQFF. The CDR3 nucleotides are TGTGCCAGCAGCTCCCCTTACCACCCCGCCTACAATGAGCAGTTCTTC. The whole variable domain, filled in from reference TRBV13 and TRBJ2-1, reads AAGVIQSPRHLIKEKRETATLKCYPIPRHDTVYWYQQGPGQDPQFLISFYEKMQSDKGSIPDRFSAQQFSDYHSELNMSSLELGDSALYFCASSSPYHPAYNEQFFGPGTRLTVL.

The genes are TRBV19 and TRBJ2-7, with 7 bases that match TRBD1. The CDR3 spans 19 residues. The J segment lost 2 bases and the V segment lost 5 bases, leaving 21 bases of the junction unmatched. CDR1 LNHDA and CDR2 SQIVND come from the germline V gene (reference sequence). The DNA of the CDR3 is TGTGCCAGTAGTCCCCCCAGACAGGGTGTGGGGGTTGAGCCCTACGAGCAGTACTTC. It yields the protein CASSPPRQGVGVEPYEQYF. The whole variable domain, filled in from reference TRBV19 and TRBJ2-7, reads DGGITQSPKYLFRKEGQNVTLSCEQNLNHDAMYWYRQDPGQGLRLIYYSQIVNDFQKGDIAEGYSVSREKKESFPLTVTSAQKNPTAFYLCASSPPRQGVGVEPYEQYFGPGTRLTVT.

V and J are TRBV5-1 and TRBJ1-4, with TRBD1 identical over 9 bases. The junction had 6 bases not matched to a gene; V was cut back by 4 bases and J by 5 bases. Germline V CDR1 and CDR2: SGHRS, YFSETQ. This CDR3 is built from 15 residues. The DNA of the CDR3 is TGCGCCAGCAGCACCCTCGGGACAGGGAATGAAAAACTGTTTTTT. Translation gives CASSTLGTGNEKLFF.

Judged by abundance, this clonotype is medium-sized (0.01 to 0.1%). The chain employs TRBV29-1 and TRBJ2-3, with 7 bases that match TRBD1. The trim removed 1 base at V and 3 bases at J, leaving 4 bases unmatched. Germline V CDR1 and CDR2: SQVTM, ANQGSEA. The CDR3 runs to 14 residues. CDR3 bases: TGCAGCGTTGAAGGACAGGGTGGGACAGATACGCAGTATTTT. Protein: CSVEGQGGTDTQYF.

This chain connects TRBV30 to TRBJ1-4; D remains ambiguous. Trimming stripped 0 bases from V and 7 bases from J, with 3 bases between. The CDR3 sequence is 11 residues long. Germline V gives CDR1 GTSNPN, CDR2 SVGIG (reference sequence). CDR3 nucleotides: TGTGCCTGGAGTGTGACTGAAAAACTGTTTTTT. The encoded protein is CAWSVTEKLFF.

V is TRBV7-9 and J is TRBJ2-7, with 7 bases that match TRBD2. Losses at the gene ends were 1 base for V and 5 bases for J; bases not matched to a gene: 11. This CDR3 region has 16 residues. Germline V CDR1 and CDR2: SEHNR, FQNEAQ (reference sequence). The CDR3 sequence: CASSLEEGGPSDEQYF. CDR3 in DNA: TGTGCCAGCAGCTTAGAGGAGGGAGGGCCCTCGGACGAGCAGTACTTC.

This clonotype ranks as medium-sized. The chain links TRBV11-1 to TRBJ2-5; the match to TRBD2 covers 7 bases. CDR1 is SGHAT, CDR2 FQDESV, per germline (reference sequence). There are 13 residues in the CDR3. V lost 5 bases and J lost 5; bases outside the gene matches: 5. The CDR3 coding sequence is TGTGCCAGCAGCCGCGGACTAGAGGAGACCCAGTACTTC. This sequence encodes CASSRGLEETQYF.

The chain joins TRBV5-4 to TRBJ2-3; D call uncertain. This CDR3 comprises 12 residues. CDR1 is SGHNT, CDR2 YYREEE, per germline (reference sequence). V was clipped by 5 bases and J by 5 bases, with 9 bases between them. DNA of the CDR3: TGTGCCAGCAGGCCGGACGGAGATACGCAGTATTTT. Encoded protein: CASRPDGDTQYF.

This clonotype was counted between two and nine times. The chain couples TRBV19 to TRBJ2-2; 9 bases map to TRBD1. CDR3 length equals 15 residues. Germline CDR1 LNHDA, CDR2 SQIVND (reference sequence). V gave up 11 bases and J gave up 1 base; unmatched junction bases: 8. The CDR3 here is CASGQGGWNTGELFF. For the CDR3, the DNA is TGTGCCTCGGGACAGGGCGGTTGGAACACCGGGGAGCTGTTTTTT.

V and J are TRBV11-2 and TRBJ2-5, with D tentatively TRBD1 (6 bases). This CDR3 has 14 amino acids. The germline CDR1 and CDR2 sequences are SGHAT and FQNNGV. Between the trimmed V and J ends, which lost 5 bases and 2 bases, there was a span of 12 bases. This CDR3 reads CASSPGAGQETQYF. The DNA of the CDR3 is TGTGCCAGCAGCCCAGGGGCAGGGCAAGAGACCCAGTACTTC.

CDR3 bases: TGTGCCAGCAGTTCCCTGCGCCTCAGGGAACAGGGGGAGCCCCAGCATTTT. This translates into CASSSLRLREQGEPQHF. V usage is TRBV28 and J usage is TRBJ1-5, with 8 bases that match TRBD1. Trimming removed 4 bases from V and 8 bases from J; junction bases left unmatched: 16. CDR3 length: 17 residues. The germline CDR1 and CDR2 sequences are MDHEN and SYDVKM.

In DNA form, the CDR3 reads TGTGCCAGCAGTTCCGACAGACTTAACACTGAAGCTTTCTTT. Amino acids: CASSSDRLNTEAFF. V and J are TRBV6-5 and TRBJ1-1; maybe TRBD1 (5 bases). Germline V gives CDR1 MNHEY, CDR2 SVGAGI. The CDR3 has 14 residues. With 4 bases removed from V and 2 bases from J, the gap between germline ends came to 11 bases.

By its share, this clonotype is medium-sized. V and J are TRBV15 and TRBJ2-2; D remains unclear. The CDR3 extends over 12 amino acids. Looked up from germline, CDR1 is LNHNV and CDR2 is YYDKDF (reference sequence). V was pared by 3 bases and J by 11 bases, with 10 bases between. CDR3 residues: CATSSQWGELFF. Here the CDR3 DNA reads TGTGCCACCAGCAGCCAGTGGGGAGAGCTGTTTTTT.

The J gene is TRBJ1-4, the V gene TRBV6-1, with D possibly matching TRBD1 (5 bases). The CDR3 is 14 amino acids. Between the trimmed V and J ends, which lost 6 bases and 11 bases, there was a span of 19 bases. Germline CDR1 reads MNHNS; CDR2 reads SASEGT. The CDR3, as DNA: TGTGCCAGCAGCCCCGGGACCGCGGAGAGGAAACTGTTTTTT. It codes for CASSPGTAERKLFF.

The rearrangement joins TRBV7-6 to TRBJ2-2, with 12 bases matching TRBD1. The V and J ends lost 1 base and 5 bases, in that order; junction bases with no gene match: 5. CDR1 SGHVS and CDR2 FNYEAQ come from the germline V gene. The CDR3 runs 17 residues. The CDR3 protein is CASSLVGTGGDTGELFF. The CDR3 nucleotides read TGTGCCAGCAGCTTAGTAGGGACAGGGGGCGATACCGGGGAGCTGTTTTTT.

This clonotype was observed a few times. The chain combines TRBV6-5 with TRBJ1-3; D unclear. Germline V CDR1 and CDR2: MNHEY, SVGAGI. V lost 7 bases and J lost 4, with 11 bases in between. CDR3 size: 13 residues. The CDR3 region is CASTSPKGNTIYF. As DNA, the CDR3 is TGTGCCAGCACCTCCCCCAAGGGAAACACCATATATTTT.

V and J are TRBV18 and TRBJ2-2; D remains unclear. The CDR3 length is 16 residues. The germline V gene encodes CDR1 KGHSH and CDR2 LQKENI. Between the trimmed V and J ends, which lost 3 bases and 1 base, there was a span of 12 bases. The CDR3 nucleotides are TGTGCCAGCTCACCCCCGGACGGTCTGAACACCGGGGAGCTGTTTTTT. Protein product: CASSPPDGLNTGELFF.

The table lists this clonotype with a few counts. V gene TRBV5-4 combines with J gene TRBJ2-3; 9 bases match TRBD2. The CDR3 covers 14 residues. Germline trimming cut 6 bases from V and 2 bases from J; bases unmatched to any gene: 4. CDR1 and CDR2 (germline): SGHNT, YYREEE (reference sequence). CDR3 sequence: CASTASGNTDTQYF. The CDR3 DNA follows: TGTGCCAGCACGGCTAGCGGGAACACAGATACGCAGTATTTT.

V gene TRBV6-2 or TRBV6-3 combines with J gene TRBJ2-5; D perhaps matches TRBD1 (6 bases). The CDR3 extends over 16 amino acids. Germline V gene data show CDR1 as MNHEY and CDR2 as SVGEGT. The ends were cut back, 5 bases at V and 2 bases at J, with 18 bases in the middle. The CDR3 protein is CASSRRKTGLQETQYF. The CDR3 region has the DNA TGTGCCAGCAGTCGCCGCAAAACAGGGCTACAAGAGACCCAGTACTTC.

The chain combines TRBV12-3 or TRBV12-4 with TRBJ2-2, with D perhaps TRBD1 (6 bases). Trimming shortened V by 4 bases and J by 3 bases, and 12 bases separated the two germline ends. This CDR3 has 15 residues. The CDR3 DNA follows: TGTGCCAGCAGTTCCCGGGACAATTACACCGGGGAGCTGTTTTTT. Translation gives CASSSRDNYTGELFF.

This clonotype has just a few counts. The genes are TRBV27 and TRBJ2-1, with 8 bases matching TRBD2. The CDR3 consists of 14 residues. With 9 bases clipped from V and 5 bases from J, the junction kept 9 bases outside the gene matches. Germline V CDR1 and CDR2: MNHEY, SMNVEV (reference sequence). The CDR3 reads CASWGMRGDNEQFF. DNA for the CDR3: TGTGCCAGTTGGGGGATGCGGGGGGACAATGAGCAGTTCTTC.

The V call is TRBV12-3 or TRBV12-4, the J call TRBJ2-1; 8 bases line up with TRBD2. The CDR3 length is 15 residues. V was pared by 2 bases and J by 9 bases, with 9 bases of the junction left unmatched. The CDR3 nucleotides read TGTGCCAGCAGTTTAAGAGCGGGAGCTTTGACTGAGCAGTTCTTC. Its translation is CASSLRAGALTEQFF.

The chain combines TRBV12-3 or TRBV12-4 with TRBJ1-1, with no clear D. Trimming cost V 4 bases and J 6 bases, with 27 bases left between them. CDR3 length equals 18 residues. CDR3 protein: CASSSHHQGREGTAEAFF. CDR3 nucleotide sequence: TGTGCCAGCAGTTCACACCACCAAGGGAGGGAAGGTACTGCTGAAGCTTTCTTT.

This chain connects TRBV7-9 to TRBJ2-1; 11 positions match TRBD2. This CDR3 has 14 residues. Germline CDR1 and CDR2: SEHNR and FQNEAQ (reference sequence). J lost 10 bases, V lost 9 bases, and 11 bases had no gene match. The CDR3 DNA reads TGTGCCAGGGGCTCACTAGCGGGAGACGGGGAGCAGTTCTTC. Translated, it gives CARGSLAGDGEQFF.

V is TRBV6-2 or TRBV6-3 and J is TRBJ1-3; 7 bases match TRBD1. Per germline, CDR1 MNHEY and CDR2 SVGEGT. V lost 10 bases and J lost 0; bases outside the gene matches: 9. This CDR3 has 15 amino acids. The CDR3 reads CATDPGTASGNTIYF. CDR3 coding DNA: TGTGCCACCGACCCGGGGACAGCCTCTGGAAACACCATATATTTT.

This sequence joins TRBV27 and TRBJ2-1; 7 bases fit TRBD2. Germline CDR1 is MNHEY and CDR2 is SMNVEV (reference sequence). Trimming cost V 3 bases and J 6 bases; bases outside gene matches: 8. This CDR3 spans 15 amino acids. The CDR3 reads CASSFGGLDPNEQFF. The CDR3 DNA sequence: TGTGCCAGCAGTTTCGGGGGGTTAGATCCCAATGAGCAGTTCTTC.

This clonotype was seen more than once but under ten times. This chain joins TRBV7-6 and TRBJ1-2; 9 bases align to TRBD1. V shed 4 bases and J 4 bases; nucleotides not matched to a gene: 7. Germline loops: CDR1 SGHVS, CDR2 FNYEAQ. This CDR3 has 15 amino acids. CDR3: CASSSPGQGIYGYTF. CDR3 DNA sequence: TGTGCCAGCAGCTCCCCCGGACAGGGGATCTATGGCTACACCTTC.